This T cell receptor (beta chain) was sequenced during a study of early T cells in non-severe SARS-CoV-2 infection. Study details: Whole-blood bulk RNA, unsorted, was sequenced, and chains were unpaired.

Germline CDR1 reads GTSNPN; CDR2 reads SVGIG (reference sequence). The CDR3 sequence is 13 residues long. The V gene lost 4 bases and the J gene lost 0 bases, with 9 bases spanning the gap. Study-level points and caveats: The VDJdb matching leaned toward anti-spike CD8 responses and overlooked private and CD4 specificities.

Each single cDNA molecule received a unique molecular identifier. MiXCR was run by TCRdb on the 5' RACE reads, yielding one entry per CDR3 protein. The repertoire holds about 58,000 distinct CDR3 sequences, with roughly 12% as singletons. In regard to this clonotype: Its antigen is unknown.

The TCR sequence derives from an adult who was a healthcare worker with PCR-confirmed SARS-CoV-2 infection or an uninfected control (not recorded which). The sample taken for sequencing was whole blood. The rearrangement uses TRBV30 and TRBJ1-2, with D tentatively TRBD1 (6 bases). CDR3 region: CAWTTGANYGYTF. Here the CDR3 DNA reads TGTGCCTGGACGACAGGAGCTAACTATGGCTACACCTTC.